This TCR beta chain was profiled in a study of shared clonotypes between healthy human individuals. CDR1 is DFQATT and CDR2 is SNEGSKA in the germline V gene (reference sequence). This CDR3 has 11 amino acids. V dropped 5 bases and J dropped 3; count of bases not matched to a gene: 1. Per the original methods: Filtering was not the same, since immunoSEQ gave junction-only sequences without quality scores. The data were produced by immunoSEQ multiplex PCR, yet TCRdb's version contains in-frame clones alone and is incomplete. V and J calls and clone size come straight from that table; D and trimming were deduced from the DNA. The repertoire holds 520,000 or so clones, with around 74% as singletons. On this clone: At the DNA level, this CDR3 is encoded by other sequences in the same sample as well.

This clonotype was obtained from a woman between 40 and 50 years old in good health. Some clones in this sample may be carry-over from other donors' samples. The chain uses TRBV20-1 and TRBJ2-7, with 7 bases fitting TRBD2. The specimen was PBMCs. Written as DNA, the CDR3 is TGCAGTGCTCGGGACTACTACGAGCAGTACTTC. Amino acid sequence: CSARDYYEQYF.